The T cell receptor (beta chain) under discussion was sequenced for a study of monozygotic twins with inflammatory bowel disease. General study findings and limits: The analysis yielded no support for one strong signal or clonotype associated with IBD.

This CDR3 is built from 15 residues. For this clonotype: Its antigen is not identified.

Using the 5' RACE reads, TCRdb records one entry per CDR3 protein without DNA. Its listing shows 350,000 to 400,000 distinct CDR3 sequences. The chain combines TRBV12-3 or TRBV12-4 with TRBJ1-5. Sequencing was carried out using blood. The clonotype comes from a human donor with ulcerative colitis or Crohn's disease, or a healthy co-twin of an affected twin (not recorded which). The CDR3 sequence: CASSLGIGTNQPQHF.